The 12 T cell receptor beta chains listed next were all sequenced from one sample in a study of shared clonotypes between healthy human individuals. The data were produced by immunoSEQ multiplex PCR, yet TCRdb's version contains in-frame clones alone and is incomplete. Of some 2.1 million clones listed, 80% to 95% are singletons. Naive CD8 cells were CD45RO-negative, positively selected for CCR7, excluding terminally differentiated effector memory CD45RA+ cells. Sequenced: naive CD8+ T cells from PBMCs. The receptors stem from a man between 18 and 29 years old in good health. Some clones in this sample may be carry-over from other donors' samples.

This clone has only a few counts. The rearrangement uses TRBV29-1 and TRBJ2-3; D perhaps matches TRBD2 (7 bases). This CDR3 comprises 14 residues. Trimming removed 7 bases from V and 0 bases from J, with 14 bases in between. The germline CDR1 and CDR2 sequences are SQVTM and ANQGSEA. The CDR3 DNA follows: TGCAGCGCCGAGGGGGGGATTAGCACAGATACGCAGTATTTT. Its protein is CSAEGGISTDTQYF.

This clone was recorded a few times. The genes are TRBV25-1 and TRBJ2-5; D gene ambiguous. Germline CDR1 is MGHDK and CDR2 is SYGVNS. CDR3 length: 14 amino acids. V shed 1 base and J shed 1 base, with 7 bases lying between them. CDR3 in amino acids: CASSELGSQETQYF. Here the CDR3 DNA reads TGTGCCAGCAGTGAATTGGGCAGCCAAGAGACCCAGTACTTC.

The chain recombines TRBV7-9 with TRBJ2-7, with D possibly being TRBD1 (5 bases). Germline V gene sequence: CDR1 SEHNR, CDR2 FQNEAQ (reference sequence). The CDR3 runs to 17 residues. Trimming left V 4 bases short and J 7 bases short, with 26 bases between. This CDR3 is CASSSPGLVSLFGEQYF. In DNA form, the CDR3 reads TGTGCCAGCAGCTCCCCAGGGTTAGTTTCTCTGTTTGGAGAGCAGTACTTC.

The chain recombines TRBV7-3 with TRBJ2-7, with 13 nucleotides matching TRBD2. This CDR3 contains 17 residues. Germline CDR1 is SGHTA and CDR2 is FQGTGA. The V segment lost 10 bases and the J segment 3 bases; nucleotides outside the gene matches: 15. CDR3 region: CAIWGQGLAGVLYEQYF. The CDR3 DNA is TGTGCCATCTGGGGACAAGGACTAGCGGGAGTACTCTACGAGCAGTACTTC.

This clone was observed once. The gene calls are TRBV10-3 and TRBJ2-1, with TRBD2 matching over 8 bases. This CDR3 contains 13 residues. Looked up from germline, CDR1 is ENHRY and CDR2 is SYGVKD. Trimming took 10 bases from V and 6 from J; bases not matched to a gene: 8. The CDR3 coding sequence is TGTGCCACGGGGGGGCCAGCCAGCAATGAGCAGTTCTTC. This sequence encodes CATGGPASNEQFF.

The chain employs TRBV5-1 and TRBJ2-7; 8 bases fit TRBD1. Germline V CDR1 and CDR2: SGHRS, YFSETQ. CDR3 length: 15 residues. The J segment lost 0 bases and the V segment lost 4 bases, leaving 6 bases of the junction unmatched. The CDR3 DNA follows: TGCGCCAGCAGCCCAGACAGGGGAAGCTCCTACGAGCAGTACTTC. It encodes CASSPDRGSSYEQYF. The whole variable domain, filled in from reference TRBV5-1 and TRBJ2-7, reads KAGVTQTPRYLIKTRGQQVTLSCSPISGHRSVSWYQQTPGQGLQFLFEYFSETQRNKGNFPGRFSGRQFSNSRSEMNVSTLELGDSALYLCASSPDRGSSYEQYFGPGTRLTVT.

A word on this clone: Other DNA sequences in the same sample also yield this CDR3. The chain combines TRBV27 with TRBJ2-1; a possible D gene is TRBD1 (7 bases). CDR3 length: 13 amino acids. Germline V gene data show CDR1 as MNHEY and CDR2 as SMNVEV (reference sequence). V was pared by 3 bases and J by 5 bases, with 8 bases between. The CDR3 spells CASSFRGDNEQFF. Here the CDR3 DNA reads TGTGCCAGCAGTTTCAGGGGGGACAATGAGCAGTTCTTC.

The rearrangement uses TRBV5-5 and TRBJ2-7; D is undetermined. In germline, CDR1 is SGHKS, CDR2 YYEKEE (reference sequence). The V gene lost 7 bases and the J gene lost 7 bases, with 18 bases spanning the gap. The CDR3 sequence is 13 residues long. The CDR3 spells CASVPGQMGEQYF. DNA for the CDR3: TGTGCCAGCGTTCCCGGGCAGATGGGAGAGCAGTACTTC. Full variable domain (rest looked up from reference TRBV5-5 and TRBJ2-7): DAGVTQSPTHLIKTRGQQVTLRCSPISGHKSVSWYQQVLGQGPQFIFQYYEKEERGRGNFPDRFSARQFPNYSSELNVNALLLGDSALYLCASVPGQMGEQYFGPGTRLTVT.

The chain carries TRBV12-1 and TRBJ2-7; no check of the table's D call, TRBD2, against the DNA was made. TRBV12-1 is described as a pseudogene. CDR3 length: 15 amino acids. The DNA for the CDR3 is TGTGCCAGCAGCTTTGACGGGAGGGCCTCTTACGAGCAGTACTTC. Its translation is CASSFDGRASYEQYF.

The chain has TRBV7-8 and TRBJ1-1; D remains ambiguous. The CDR3 is made up of 15 amino acids. The germline V and J ends were trimmed by 5 bases and 6 bases, with 19 bases remaining between them. CDR1 and CDR2 from the germline V gene are SGHVS and FQNEAQ. In DNA, the CDR3 is TGTGCCAGCAGCGCCCGGATGGGAGGGTTCGCTGAAGCTTTCTTT. Translation: CASSARMGGFAEAFF.

This sequence joins TRBV7-9 and TRBJ2-7; maybe TRBD2 (5 bases). The CDR3 runs 13 residues. Per the germline V gene, CDR1 is SEHNR and CDR2 is FQNEAQ (reference sequence). The V end lost 5 bases, the J end lost 3 bases, and 11 bases lay between the germline ends. CDR3 loop: CASSPTEDYEQYF. In nucleotides, the CDR3 is TGTGCCAGCAGCCCGACGGAGGACTACGAGCAGTACTTC.

V and J are TRBV28 and TRBJ2-1; D is unclear. The V end was cut by 3 bases, the J end by 4 bases, with 13 bases between. The CDR3 contains 15 residues. Germline assignment: CDR1 MDHEN and CDR2 SYDVKM. The CDR3 loop is CASSFSGSIYNEQFF. The CDR3 DNA is TGTGCCAGCAGTTTTTCCGGGTCCATATACAATGAGCAGTTCTTC.